Presented here are 16 T cell receptor beta chains from one specimen sequenced in a study of blood T cell repertoires in COVID-19. The table came from immunoSEQ multiplex PCR; TCRdb's copy has only in-frame clones and leaves some out. The sample includes fewer than 65,000 clones, roughly 87% of them seen just once. The sample taken for sequencing was peripheral blood. The receptors here all came from a human donor with acute or convalescent COVID-19. The donor label of this sample is uncertain.

This chain joins TRBV27 and TRBJ2-7; no clear D. Germline V gene sequence: CDR1 MNHEY, CDR2 SMNVEV (reference sequence). V was trimmed by 5 bases and J by 0 bases, leaving 8 bases between them. The CDR3 sequence is 13 residues long. The DNA of the CDR3 is TGTGCCAGCAGTCCCCTGAGCTCCTACGAGCAGTACTTC. Residues: CASSPLSSYEQYF.

The CDR3 coding sequence is TGTGCCAGCTCATTACCGGGACAGGGGGCGAATCGAGAGACCCAGTACTTC. This translates into CASSLPGQGANRETQYF. The V gene is TRBV18, the J gene TRBJ2-5; 12 bases fit TRBD1. The CDR3 has 17 residues. Germline CDR1 KGHSH, CDR2 LQKENI. Germline trimming cut 5 bases from V and 4 bases from J; bases unmatched to any gene: 11.

The CDR3 is CSVATLGGTGGVEQYV. The DNA for the CDR3 is TGCAGCGTCGCCACCCTAGGGGGGACAGGGGGCGTCGAGCAGTACGTC. The chain couples TRBV29-1 to TRBJ2-7, with 12 bases identical to TRBD1. The length of the CDR3 is 16 residues. The J segment lost 6 bases and the V segment lost 6 bases, leaving 15 bases of the junction unmatched. Germline V gene sequence: CDR1 SQVTM, CDR2 ANQGSEA.

V and J are TRBV5-1 and TRBJ2-1; the match to TRBD2 covers 8 bases. Unmatched junction bases numbered 5, after V lost 4 bases and J lost 2 bases. Germline assignment: CDR1 SGHRS and CDR2 YFSETQ. CDR3 length: 15 amino acids. The CDR3 sequence: CASSVPGLAYNEQFF. For the CDR3, the DNA is TGCGCCAGCAGCGTGCCGGGACTAGCCTACAATGAGCAGTTCTTC.

The gene calls are TRBV29-1 and TRBJ2-5, with D possibly TRBD2 on 6 matching bases. The length of the CDR3 is 12 residues. Trimming left V 8 bases short and J 2 bases short, with 12 bases between. CDR1 is SQVTM, CDR2 ANQGSEA, per germline. CDR3 protein: CSSGGVQETQYF. CDR3 coding DNA: TGCAGCTCTGGAGGGGTGCAAGAGACCCAGTACTTC.

The chain combines TRBV3-1 (or the pseudogene TRBV3-2) with TRBJ1-2; D not certain. Trimming left V 3 bases short and J 7 bases short, with 9 bases between. The CDR3 sequence is 12 residues long. Germline V lookup: CDR1 LGHDT, CDR2 YNNKEL (reference sequence). In DNA form, the CDR3 reads TGTGCCAGCAGCCAGGGGAGGGTTGGCTACACCTTC. Amino acids: CASSQGRVGYTF.

This chain uses TRBV18 with TRBJ2-2; TRBD1 matches 9 bases. The CDR3 has 14 residues. After removal of 6 bases from V and 7 bases from J, the junction contained 6 bases not matched to a gene. Germline CDR1 reads KGHSH; CDR2 reads LQKENI. The CDR3: CASSYGQGNGELFF. The CDR3 nucleotides are TGTGCCAGCTCCTACGGACAGGGGAACGGGGAGCTGTTTTTT.

The chain uses TRBV7-6 and TRBJ2-2, with D hard to call. CDR3 length equals 13 residues. V was shortened by 1 base and J by 6 bases, with 6 bases between the two germline ends. Germline V gene lookup returns CDR1 SGHVS and CDR2 FNYEAQ. CDR3 amino acids: CASSLDPAGELFF. CDR3 sequence (DNA): TGTGCCAGCAGCTTAGATCCGGCCGGGGAGCTGTTTTTT.

The V call is TRBV19, the J call TRBJ1-4; 7 positions agree with TRBD1. The CDR3 runs 14 residues. Trimming took 3 bases from V and 6 from J; bases not matched to a gene: 4. Germline loops: CDR1 LNHDA, CDR2 SQIVND (reference sequence). Here the CDR3 DNA reads TGTGCCAGTAGTATGGGGACAGAAGATGAAAAACTGTTTTTT. Its translation is CASSMGTEDEKLFF.

The chain joins TRBV5-8 to TRBJ1-5, with D tentatively TRBD1 (6 bases). Germline V CDR1 and CDR2: SGHTS, YDEGEE. Trimming took 4 bases from V and 7 from J, leaving 15 bases between them. The CDR3 is made up of 14 amino acids. CDR3 amino acids: CASSLGGGPQPQHF. Here the CDR3 DNA reads TGTGCCAGCAGCCTGGGGGGGGGCCCGCAGCCCCAGCATTTT. The full variable domain, its missing parts supplied by reference TRBV5-8 and TRBJ1-5, is EAGVTQSPTHLIKTRGQQATLRCSPISGHTSVYWYQQALGLGLQFLLWYDEGEERNRGNFPPRFSGRQFPNYSSELNVNALELEDSALYLCASSLGGGPQPQHFGDGTRLSIL.

This chain joins TRBV7-9 and TRBJ1-4; D is ambiguous. The germline CDR1 and CDR2 sequences are SEHNR and FQNEAQ (reference sequence). Trimming cost V 5 bases and J 6 bases, with 13 bases left between them. The length of the CDR3 is 14 residues. DNA for the CDR3: TGTGCCAGCAGCCCCCGGGGAGCAGATGAAAAACTGTTTTTT. The encoded protein is CASSPRGADEKLFF.

The sample holds one count of this clone. This chain links TRBV10-1 with TRBJ1-4; TRBD1 aligns across 11 bases. CDR1 is WNHNN, CDR2 SYGVQD, per germline (reference sequence). With 2 bases clipped from V and 6 bases from J, the junction kept 5 bases outside the gene matches. The CDR3 runs to 16 residues. The DNA of the CDR3 is TGCGCCAGCAGTGAGGGACAGGGGGCGAGTGATGAAAAACTGTTTTTT. Protein product: CASSEGQGASDEKLFF.

The chain joins TRBV5-4 to TRBJ2-5; TRBD1 aligns across 9 bases. Unmatched junction bases numbered 3, after V lost 1 base and J lost 5 bases. This CDR3 has 14 residues. From germline, CDR1 is SGHNT and CDR2 YYREEE (reference sequence). CDR3 sequence (DNA): TGTGCCAGCAGCTTGCGACAGGGGGTCGAGACCCAGTACTTC. Translating it yields CASSLRQGVETQYF.

This clone was seen only once. This CDR3 is also generated by other DNA sequences in the sample. This chain uses TRBV6-5 with TRBJ2-3; 12 nucleotides agree with TRBD2. Germline trimming cut 5 bases from V and 2 bases from J; bases unmatched to any gene: 2. Germline V gene lookup returns CDR1 MNHEY and CDR2 SVGAGI. CDR3 length: 15 amino acids. The CDR3 is CASSRLAGDTDTQYF. As DNA, the CDR3 is TGTGCCAGCAGTCGACTAGCGGGGGACACAGATACGCAGTATTTT.

The J gene is TRBJ2-5, the V gene TRBV7-9, with D hard to call. The CDR3 length is 14 residues. V was trimmed by 7 bases and J by 5 bases, leaving 17 bases between them. The germline V gene encodes CDR1 SEHNR and CDR2 FQNEAQ (reference sequence). The CDR3 bases are TGTGCCAGCATGTCAAATCAGGTAGTGGAGACCCAGTACTTC. The encoded protein is CASMSNQVVETQYF.

This clone was detected a few times. The CDR3 loop is CASRRAGELFF. Written as DNA, the CDR3 is TGCGCCAGCAGAAGAGCCGGGGAGCTGTTTTTT. V usage is TRBV5-1 and J usage is TRBJ2-2; D remains ambiguous. Germline CDR1 and CDR2: SGHRS and YFSETQ. The CDR3 consists of 11 residues. V was shortened by 5 bases and J by 6 bases, with 5 bases between the two germline ends.